Sequencing of this T cell receptor (beta chain) was carried out in a study of T cell changes during pregnancy in multiple sclerosis (dated by TCRdb to between 2018 and 2020). At the level of the whole study: In women with multiple sclerosis, the researchers looked at how the T cell repertoire shifted as pregnancy progressed.

The library was generated by the immunoSEQ multiplex PCR assay. Sourced from immuneACCESS, this table was stored by TCRdb with only in-frame sequences that have V and J called. A share of the clones is absent; for the studies checked, an unresolved V gene accounts for under half, and the remainder has no known explanation. The sample table shows 75,000 to 100,000 clones, and less than 95% are seen once. Together, the top ten hold over 0.6% of the sample. About this clone: Its antigen target is currently unknown. The CDR3 ends on some other residue instead of the conserved phenylalanine or tryptophan, so this is likely a read error.

The sequence came from a female donor in good health, enrolled as a control in a pregnancy study. Sequences were derived from peripheral blood, sampled in the second trimester of pregnancy.

The nucleotide sequence reads as follows: TGTGCCAGTTGGATTCGGACAGGGGGCACGGACGCTTTCCTT. This yields the protein CASWIRTGGTDAFL. This chain is built from TRBV30 and TRBJ1-1; 11 bases in between match TRBD1. The germline V gene (reference sequence) supplies CDR1 GTSNPN and CDR2 SVGIG. The length of the CDR3 is 14 amino acids, counting both ends. The read is trimmed to its CDR3 DNA, 42 bases read in frame from base 1. For this chain, trimming is 8 bases at the V end and 11 bases at the J end, and the number of junction bases without a gene match is 16.